The sample holds a few counts of the clone carrying this TCR beta chain. TCRdb redid the calling of the PCR reads with MiXCR, one entry per CDR3 protein. The sample gives roughly 8,400 distinct CDR3 sequences, 25% to 30% of which show up once; about an eighth is in the top ten. The CDR3 loop spans 18 amino acids. Germline values: CDR1 MNHNS, CDR2 SASEGT. The data stem from a study of immune characterization of retroperitoneal liposarcoma. The gene calls are TRBV6-1 and TRBJ2-4; D possibly corresponds to TRBD2 (6 bases). The J call is doubtful: the DNA matches TRBJ2-7 better. The sequence was obtained from a male donor with retroperitoneal liposarcoma. The sequenced material came from blood. The CDR3 nucleotides are TGTGCCAGCAGTACTATTACAGGTGACCTCGGGGGAAACTACGAGCAGTACTTC. Amino acids: CASSTITGDLGGNYEQYF.